This section outlines one T cell receptor (beta chain) sequence together with its context. V gave up 0 bases and J gave up 0 bases, with 6 bases separating them. The CDR3 loop spans 15 amino acids. Germline V CDR1 and CDR2: SNHLY, FYNNEI. The sample comes from a study of regulatory T cells in long-lasting Graves disease. About the study: Positivity for TSH receptor antibodies plus over 5 years of antithyroid drugs meant persistent Graves' disease.

Arm-PCR of CDR3 regions with iRepertoire HTBI primers generated TCR beta libraries. MiXCR, applied by TCRdb to the multiplex PCR reads, yields one record per CDR3 protein. Counted here are 400,000 to 500,000 distinct CDR3 sequences, roughly 21% occurring once; the ten biggest clones make up approximately 15%. The time point denotes: persistent/refractory GD, antithyroid drugs over 5 years with positive TRAb. RNA from PBMCs was the source of the TCR library. This specimen was peripheral blood mononuclear cells (PBMCs), taken when the disease was refractory, from a patient treated with antithyroid drugs. J is TRBJ2-1 and V is TRBV2, with D hard to call. The receptor's source is a female donor with Graves disease. CDR3 sequence: CASSEAGSSYNEQFF. Here the CDR3 DNA reads TGTGCCAGCAGTGAAGCCGGAAGCTCCTACAATGAGCAGTTCTTC.